This passage covers 22 T cell receptor beta chains from one sample sequenced in a study of beta chain features in type 1 diabetes. Expressed TCRB transcripts were sequenced after all isolated RNA was converted to cDNA. Sequencing was performed with immunoSEQ multiplex PCR; in TCRdb, only in-frame clones are kept and a portion is missing. The sample lists about 320,000 clones; 14% were seen once. Sequenced material: central memory CD4+ T cells from blood. These receptors were obtained from a man aged 30 to 45 in good health.

This rearrangement joins TRBV7-2 to TRBJ2-5; TRBD1 aligns across 7 bases. The CDR3 runs 15 residues. Germline CDR1 reads SGHTA; CDR2 reads FQGNSA. The V segment lost 4 bases and the J segment 5 bases; nucleotides outside the gene matches: 10. In DNA, the CDR3 is TGTGCCAGCAGCTATCAGACAGGGACGGCGGAGACCCAGTACTTC. Its translation: CASSYQTGTAETQYF.

This clone was recorded a few times. The chain carries TRBV19 and TRBJ2-1, with 11 bases identical to TRBD2. CDR1 LNHDA and CDR2 SQIVND come from the germline V gene (reference sequence). The V and J ends lost 6 bases and 6 bases, in that order; junction bases with no gene match: 10. CDR3 length equals 16 residues. The CDR3 here is CASRPPGLAAGNEQFF. CDR3 sequence (DNA): TGTGCCAGTAGACCTCCGGGACTAGCGGCGGGCAATGAGCAGTTCTTC.

This clone has a handful of counts. The chain is built from TRBV7-2 and TRBJ2-2, with D perhaps being TRBD1 or TRBD2 (5 bases each). The V end was cut by 3 bases, the J end by 5 bases, with 16 bases between. Germline loops: CDR1 SGHTA, CDR2 FQGNSA. The CDR3 is made up of 16 amino acids. The CDR3 is CASSLGRGTGTGELFF. The CDR3 region has the DNA TGTGCCAGCAGCTTGGGGCGAGGAACGGGGACCGGGGAGCTGTTTTTT.

Notes on this clone: Other DNA variants within this sample encode the same CDR3. This chain joins TRBV7-2 and TRBJ1-1; D not resolved. The CDR3 is 13 residues long. CDR1 SGHTA and CDR2 FQGNSA come from the germline V gene. The V end was cut by 2 bases, the J end by 5 bases, with 9 bases between. The CDR3 sequence: CASSLSSGTEAFF. CDR3 sequence (DNA): TGTGCCAGCAGCTTAAGTAGCGGAACTGAAGCTTTCTTT.

This clone has just a few counts. The chain uses TRBV10-3 and TRBJ1-6; the match to TRBD1 covers 9 bases. Germline values: CDR1 ENHRY, CDR2 SYGVKD. The CDR3 totals 16 residues. Germline trimming cut 2 bases from V and 10 bases from J; bases unmatched to any gene: 9. The CDR3 here is CAISETPTGGGSPLHF. CDR3 bases: TGTGCCATCAGTGAGACACCGACAGGGGGGGGATCACCCCTCCACTTT.

A few counts support this clone. The V and J genes are TRBV27 and TRBJ2-1; no definite D call. Per the germline V gene, CDR1 is MNHEY and CDR2 is SMNVEV (reference sequence). This CDR3 is built from 17 residues. The V and J ends lost 2 bases and 8 bases respectively, with 22 bases between them. CDR3 DNA sequence: TGTGCCAGCAGTTTAACTAAAGGGTTAAGGCAAGGCGATGAGCAGTTCTTC. This sequence encodes CASSLTKGLRQGDEQFF.

There are a few counts of this clone. The rearrangement links TRBV6-5 to TRBJ1-5; TRBD1 matches at 8 bases. This CDR3 is built from 15 residues. Trimming cost V 5 bases and J 5 bases; bases outside gene matches: 8. In germline, CDR1 is MNHEY, CDR2 SVGAGI. The CDR3 spells CASSVGTGAHQPQHF. CDR3 coding DNA: TGTGCCAGCAGTGTAGGGACAGGCGCCCATCAGCCCCAGCATTTT.

The chain has TRBV4-3 and TRBJ2-5, with 9 positions matching TRBD2. The DNA end favors TRBJ2-7, so the J call may be wrong. This CDR3 comprises 17 residues. Germline lookup yields CDR1 LGHNA and CDR2 YSLEER. CDR3 bases: TGCGCCAGCAGCCAAGATGGCGGGGGGGCTGGGACCTACGAGCAGTACTTC. It specifies CASSQDGGGAGTYEQYF.

This chain joins TRBV5-1 and TRBJ2-5, with D perhaps TRBD2 (5 bases). The last part of the DNA fits TRBJ2-7 better; the J call may be wrong. CDR1 and CDR2 from the germline V gene are SGHRS and YFSETQ. The CDR3 sequence is 13 residues long. The CDR3 here is CASSLLGDYEQYF. CDR3 in DNA: TGCGCCAGCAGCTTGCTCGGGGACTACGAGCAGTACTTC.

This clone was detected only a few times. The chain links TRBV7-7 to TRBJ1-3; D remains ambiguous. Germline loops: CDR1 SSHAT, CDR2 FNYEAQ (reference sequence). Trimming shortened V by 5 bases and J by 4 bases, and 9 bases separated the two germline ends. This CDR3 contains 13 residues. CDR3 DNA sequence: TGTGCCAGCAGCGAGAACCGGGGAAACACCATATATTTT. It encodes CASSENRGNTIYF.

In this sample, this clone turned up a few times. The V gene is TRBV2, the J gene TRBJ1-5; 10 positions agree with TRBD1. CDR3 length: 15 amino acids. The trim removed 5 bases at V and 6 bases at J, leaving 7 bases unmatched. CDR1 and CDR2 (germline): SNHLY, FYNNEI. The CDR3 is CASSSPGTGAQPQHF. The CDR3 DNA reads TGTGCCAGCAGTTCTCCCGGGACAGGGGCTCAGCCCCAGCATTTT.

This sequence joins TRBV9 and TRBJ2-1; tentatively, D is TRBD1 or TRBD2 (5 bases each). The CDR3 has 12 residues. The germline V and J ends were trimmed by 0 bases and 15 bases, with 13 bases remaining between them. Germline values: CDR1 SGDLS, CDR2 YYNGEE. This CDR3 is CASSVESGRPFF. CDR3 sequence (DNA): TGTGCCAGCAGCGTAGAGTCAGGGAGACCGTTCTTC.

The V call is TRBV7-9, the J call TRBJ1-6; D call uncertain. The V end lost 5 bases, the J end lost 7 bases, and 15 bases lay between the germline ends. Germline V gene data show CDR1 as SEHNR and CDR2 as FQNEAQ (reference sequence). This CDR3 comprises 15 residues. This CDR3 reads CASSPYAAENSPLHF. In DNA form, the CDR3 reads TGTGCCAGCAGCCCCTACGCCGCAGAGAATTCACCCCTCCACTTT.

The CDR3 coding sequence is TGTGCCAGCAGCGCCCAAGGGGGAACTGAAGCTTTCTTT. Encoded protein: CASSAQGGTEAFF. This chain connects TRBV9 to TRBJ1-1, with D possibly being TRBD1 (6 bases). Trimming cost V 3 bases and J 5 bases, with 11 bases left between them. Germline V gene lookup returns CDR1 SGDLS and CDR2 YYNGEE. This CDR3 has 13 amino acids.

This clone occurred a few times. The rearrangement uses TRBV19 and TRBJ2-2; TRBD2 aligns across 14 bases. V dropped 7 bases and J dropped 6; count of bases not matched to a gene: 4. The germline CDR1 and CDR2 sequences are LNHDA and SQIVND (reference sequence). This CDR3 is built from 15 residues. As DNA, the CDR3 is TGTGCCAGTAACCCGACTAGCGGGAGGGCCGGGGAGCTGTTTTTT. Amino acids: CASNPTSGRAGELFF.

This chain joins TRBV7-3 and TRBJ1-2; D not certain. This CDR3 region has 14 residues. Germline CDR1 is SGHTA and CDR2 is FQGTGA. Deletions cut 1 base from V and 6 bases from J, with 12 bases between. DNA of the CDR3: TGTGCCAGCAGCTTAAATGGCGGGTTGAATGGCTACACCTTC. Its protein product is CASSLNGGLNGYTF.

This clone was detected a few times. This chain links TRBV6-6 with TRBJ2-1, with a weak D call TRBD1 (6 bases). This CDR3 spans 14 amino acids. Germline V gene data show CDR1 as MNHNY and CDR2 as SVGAGI (reference sequence). With 4 bases removed from V and 13 bases from J, the gap between germline ends came to 20 bases. The CDR3: CASSSADRTAGQFF. The CDR3 region has the DNA TGTGCCAGCAGTTCCGCGGACAGAACGGCGGGTCAGTTCTTC.

This clone turned up a few times. This chain uses TRBV5-8 with TRBJ2-1; TRBD1 aligns across 8 bases. This CDR3 has 16 amino acids. Germline V gives CDR1 SGHTS, CDR2 YDEGEE. The V segment lost 6 bases and the J segment 5 bases; nucleotides outside the gene matches: 13. Written as DNA, the CDR3 is TGTGCCAGCACCCACCGACAGGGGTCTTGGGACAATGAGCAGTTCTTC. Translation gives CASTHRQGSWDNEQFF.

In its sample, this clone was seen many times. The chain has TRBV10-2 and TRBJ1-2, with D hard to call. V was clipped by 8 bases and J by 4 bases, with 11 bases between them. Germline CDR1 is WSHSY and CDR2 is SAAADI. CDR3 length: 12 residues. The CDR3 DNA reads TGCGCCAGCCAAAAGGACTCCTATGGCTACACCTTC. This codes for CASQKDSYGYTF.

The gene calls are TRBV15 and TRBJ2-1; maybe TRBD2 (5 bases). This CDR3 has 16 residues. CDR1 and CDR2 (germline): LNHNV, YYDKDF (reference sequence). V lost 8 bases, J lost 5 bases, and 22 bases lay in between. This chain's CDR3 is CATAAKRWGVDNEQFF. In nucleotides, the CDR3 is TGTGCCACCGCCGCAAAGAGATGGGGAGTTGACAATGAGCAGTTCTTC.

The chain is built from TRBV2 and TRBJ2-7, with D possibly called TRBD1 or TRBD2 (5 bases each). The V gene lost 5 bases and the J gene lost 1 base, with 9 bases spanning the gap. This CDR3 has 13 residues. Germline CDR1 SNHLY, CDR2 FYNNEI. The CDR3 spells CASSRDRSYEQYV. CDR3 DNA: TGTGCCAGCAGTCGGGACCGATCCTACGAGCAGTACGTC.

This clone was observed a few times. The chain carries TRBV20-1 and TRBJ2-7, with D unresolved. Looked up from germline, CDR1 is DFQATT and CDR2 is SNEGSKA (reference sequence). The CDR3 is made up of 11 amino acids. The V and J ends lost 3 bases and 7 bases respectively, with 10 bases between them. This chain's CDR3 is CSASTRWEQYF. CDR3 DNA sequence: TGCAGTGCTAGCACCCGGTGGGAGCAGTACTTC.